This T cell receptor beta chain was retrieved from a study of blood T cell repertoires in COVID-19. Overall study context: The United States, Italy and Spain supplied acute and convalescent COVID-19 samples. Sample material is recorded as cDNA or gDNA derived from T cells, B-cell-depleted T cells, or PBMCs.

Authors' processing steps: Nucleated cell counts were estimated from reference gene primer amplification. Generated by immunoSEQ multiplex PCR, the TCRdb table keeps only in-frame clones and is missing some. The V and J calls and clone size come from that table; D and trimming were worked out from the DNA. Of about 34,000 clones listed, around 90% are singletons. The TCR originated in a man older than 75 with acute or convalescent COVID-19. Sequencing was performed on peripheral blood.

The CDR3 coding sequence is TGTGCCACCAGCGGGGGATGGGGAAGAGACAACAATGAGCAGTTCTTC. This sequence encodes CATSGGWGRDNNEQFF. The rearrangement joins TRBV24-1 to TRBJ2-1; TRBD2 is a possible D gene (6 bases). The CDR3 has 16 residues. Germline V gene sequence: CDR1 KGHDR, CDR2 SFDVKD. V shed 7 bases and J shed 5 bases, with 20 bases lying between them.